This TCR beta chain originates from a study of OX40 agonist ivuxolimab in advanced cancers. Study information: Among those enrolled, mean age was approximately 60 years (range roughly 23 to 85) and 75% to 85% were male. A history of anti-PD-1, anti-PD-L1 or anti-CTLA-4 therapy was acceptable, and roughly 40% had some.

Study-level points and caveats: Still undetermined is the antigen specificity of the expanded peripheral T cells.

Sequenced by immunoSEQ multiplex PCR; TCRdb stores in-frame clones only, minus some. The sample yields approximately 76,000 clones, just over 85% seen once. The CDR3 sequence is 16 residues long. The V gene's germline CDR1 is SGHDT and CDR2 YYEEEE. V shed 1 base and J 2 bases; nucleotides not matched to a gene: 5. Turning to this clone: Its antigen remains unidentified.

Sequencing used CD4+ or CD8+ T cells sorted from blood, obtained in a trial of the OX40 agonist ivuxolimab. This sequence originates from an adult with an advanced solid tumor such as melanoma, head and neck, liver or kidney cancer. The chain employs TRBV5-6 and TRBJ2-2; 7 bases agree with TRBD2. CDR3 DNA: TGTGCCAGCAGCTTGATCTCTAGCGGCAACACCGGGGAGCTGTTTTTT. Encoded protein: CASSLISSGNTGELFF.